Each of the 19 T cell receptor beta chains below was sequenced from the same sample in a study of blood T cell repertoires in COVID-19. Data came from immunoSEQ multiplex PCR; TCRdb stores just in-frame clones and leaves some out. The profile shows fewer than 500,000 clones, roughly 77% of them singletons. The specimen was peripheral blood. These receptors came from a human donor with acute or convalescent COVID-19. The donor label of this sample is uncertain.

The chain combines TRBV18 with TRBJ1-2; 10 bases match TRBD1. Germline CDR1 and CDR2: KGHSH and LQKENI. This CDR3 comprises 13 residues. The J segment lost 8 bases and the V segment lost 7 bases, leaving 7 bases of the junction unmatched. This CDR3 reads CASLRDRGDGYTF. CDR3 DNA: TGTGCCAGCTTACGGGACAGGGGAGACGGCTACACCTTC.

The V and J genes are TRBV10-3 and TRBJ1-2, with 7 bases identical to TRBD1. Germline CDR1 is ENHRY and CDR2 is SYGVKD. The CDR3 covers 16 residues. The ends lost 4 bases at V and 0 bases at J; junction bases unmatched: 8. CDR3 amino acids: CAISGGGQAANYGYTF. The DNA for the CDR3 is TGTGCCATCAGTGGGGGAGGACAGGCAGCTAACTATGGCTACACCTTC.

CDR3 residues: CASSSDYRKETQYF. The CDR3 bases are TGTGCCAGCAGCTCGGACTACCGTAAAGAGACCCAGTACTTC. The V gene is TRBV11-2, the J gene TRBJ2-5; a possible D gene is TRBD2 (6 bases). The germline CDR1 and CDR2 sequences are SGHAT and FQNNGV. Trimming took 4 bases from V and 3 from J, leaving 12 bases between them. CDR3 length: 14 residues.

The chain uses TRBV7-6 and TRBJ2-1; weak D call: TRBD1 (5 bases). This CDR3 has 15 amino acids. Germline assignment: CDR1 SGHVS and CDR2 FNYEAQ. Trimming removed 3 bases from V and 5 bases from J, with 14 bases in between. The CDR3 loop is CASSFAGHPNNEQFF. Written as DNA, the CDR3 is TGTGCCAGCAGCTTCGCCGGACACCCGAACAATGAGCAGTTCTTC. Based on the CDR3 plus reference TRBV7-6 and TRBJ2-1, the full variable domain is GAGVSQSPRYKVTKRGQDVALRCDPISGHVSLYWYRQALGQGPEFLTYFNYEAQQDKSGLPNDRFSAERPEGSISTLTIQRTEQRDSAMYRCASSFAGHPNNEQFFGPGTRLTVL.

The chain links TRBV5-5 to TRBJ1-6; D is perhaps TRBD1 (5 bases). The V end lost 1 base, the J end lost 5 bases, and 10 bases lay between the germline ends. Per the germline V gene, CDR1 is SGHKS and CDR2 is YYEKEE (reference sequence). This CDR3 is 15 amino acids long. In DNA, the CDR3 is TGTGCCAGCAGCTTGACGGGAGGGGATAATTCACCCCTCCACTTT. Protein product: CASSLTGGDNSPLHF.

Only a few counts were recorded for this clone. V is TRBV7-9 and J is TRBJ2-7; 11 nucleotides match TRBD2. The germline V gene has CDR1 SEHNR and CDR2 FQNEAQ (reference sequence). The CDR3 length is 19 residues. J gave up 2 bases and V 5 bases, and 17 bases lay outside the gene matches. CDR3 sequence: CASSPEGLSGRAGAYEQYF. CDR3 sequence (DNA): TGTGCCAGCAGCCCCGAGGGGCTTAGCGGGAGGGCGGGGGCCTACGAGCAGTACTTC.

This rearrangement joins TRBV5-1 to TRBJ1-3; D possibly corresponds to TRBD1 (5 bases). This CDR3 has 17 amino acids. Germline CDR1 SGHRS, CDR2 YFSETQ. Trimming stripped 4 bases from V and 5 bases from J, with 22 bases between. Written as DNA, the CDR3 is TGCGCCAGCAGCGAAGACCCGACAGATGTTTTTAGAAACACCATATATTTT. It is translated as CASSEDPTDVFRNTIYF.

This clone showed up just a few times. The chain links TRBV3-1 (or the pseudogene TRBV3-2) to TRBJ1-1; the D is unclear. Trimming stripped 4 bases from V and 5 bases from J, with 5 bases between. Germline V gene sequence: CDR1 LGHDT, CDR2 YNNKEL (reference sequence). This CDR3 is 11 amino acids long. The CDR3 bases are TGTGCCAGCAGCCGGGCTACTGAAGCTTTCTTT. Translation: CASSRATEAFF.

As regards this clone: The sample carries other DNA sequences with the same CDR3. V is TRBV18 and J is TRBJ1-1, with 7 bases aligning to TRBD1. Germline CDR1 reads KGHSH; CDR2 reads LQKENI. V shed 4 bases and J 1 base; nucleotides not matched to a gene: 0. This CDR3 comprises 13 residues. CDR3 region: CASSRTGNTEAFF. CDR3 nucleotide sequence: TGTGCCAGCTCACGGACAGGGAACACTGAAGCTTTCTTT.

The chain carries TRBV27 and TRBJ2-2; 9 bases are shared with TRBD1. The CDR3 is made up of 16 amino acids. J lost 3 bases, V lost 0 bases, and 2 bases had no gene match. Germline V gene lookup returns CDR1 MNHEY and CDR2 SMNVEV (reference sequence). This chain's CDR3 is CASSLSDRGYTGELFF. The CDR3 region has the DNA TGTGCCAGCAGTTTATCGGACAGGGGCTACACCGGGGAGCTGTTTTTT.

As for this clone: This may be a read error, as it is one base from a much larger clone. The rearrangement joins TRBV5-4 to TRBJ2-3, with TRBD2 matching over 11 bases. The ends lost 5 bases at V and 1 base at J; junction bases unmatched: 3. This CDR3 is 15 amino acids long. Looked up from germline, CDR1 is SGHNT and CDR2 is YYREEE (reference sequence). CDR3 sequence reads: CASRETSGGTDTQYF. CDR3 nucleotides: TGTGCCAGCAGGGAGACTAGCGGGGGCACAGATACGCAGTATTTT.

CDR3 region: CSVEALTDYYGYTF. The DNA for the CDR3 is TGCAGCGTTGAAGCCCTGACAGATTACTATGGCTACACCTTC. The J gene is TRBJ1-2, the V gene TRBV29-1; a possible D gene is TRBD1 (5 bases). The V end was cut by 1 base, the J end by 3 bases, with 12 bases between. The CDR3 consists of 14 residues. The germline V gene has CDR1 SQVTM and CDR2 ANQGSEA.

The V and J genes are TRBV3-1 (or the pseudogene TRBV3-2) and TRBJ2-3, with 12 bases identical to TRBD2. V was pared by 4 bases and J by 4 bases, with 9 bases of the junction left unmatched. The CDR3 is 17 residues long. Germline loops: CDR1 LGHDT, CDR2 YNNKEL (reference sequence). DNA for the CDR3: TGTGCCAGCAGCCTACGATACTCTAGCGGGGGGGCAGATACGCAGTATTTT. Translation: CASSLRYSSGGADTQYF.

This chain joins TRBV28 and TRBJ2-3; 8 bases align to TRBD1. V was clipped by 4 bases and J by 1 base; unmatched bases: 7. The V gene's germline CDR1 is MDHEN and CDR2 SYDVKM. The CDR3 runs to 16 residues. Here the CDR3 DNA reads TGTGCCAGCAGTTCCCCGGGACAGGCGGGCACAGATACGCAGTATTTT. Encoded protein: CASSSPGQAGTDTQYF.

Turning to this clone: The same CDR3 is also encoded by other DNA sequences in this sample. The chain combines TRBV15 with TRBJ1-1; TRBD1 aligns across 7 bases. CDR1 LNHNV and CDR2 YYDKDF come from the germline V gene (reference sequence). The CDR3 contains 14 residues. Germline trimming cut 2 bases from V and 1 base from J; bases unmatched to any gene: 1. The CDR3 here is CATSRRQGNTEAFF. The CDR3 DNA is TGTGCCACCAGCAGACGACAGGGGAACACTGAAGCTTTCTTT.

This chain links TRBV6-5 with TRBJ1-6, with D possibly matching TRBD1 (6 bases). V shed 6 bases and J shed 8 bases, with 17 bases lying between them. The CDR3 loop spans 15 amino acids. CDR1 MNHEY and CDR2 SVGAGI come from the germline V gene. This CDR3 reads CASRVTQGSDSPLHF. CDR3 in DNA: TGTGCCAGCAGAGTTACACAGGGTTCTGATTCACCCCTCCACTTT.

CDR3 protein: CASSSEGVYPRDEQFF. The CDR3 DNA sequence: TGTGCCAGTAGTTCAGAGGGAGTATATCCACGGGATGAGCAGTTCTTC. The chain uses TRBV19 and TRBJ2-1; tentatively, D is TRBD2 (5 bases). The CDR3 has 16 residues. CDR1 LNHDA and CDR2 SQIVND come from the germline V gene (reference sequence). With 5 bases removed from V and 8 bases from J, the gap between germline ends came to 22 bases.

This chain links TRBV19 with TRBJ1-2; 8 bases are shared with TRBD1. Germline assignment: CDR1 LNHDA and CDR2 SQIVND (reference sequence). Trimming took 4 bases from V and 4 from J; bases not matched to a gene: 8. The CDR3 runs 15 residues. The CDR3: CASSTAGQGTYGYTF. DNA of the CDR3: TGTGCCAGTAGTACAGCCGGACAGGGTACCTATGGCTACACCTTC.

The gene calls are TRBV10-3 and TRBJ2-5; the D gene is possibly TRBD1 (5 bases). Germline loops: CDR1 ENHRY, CDR2 SYGVKD. V dropped 7 bases and J dropped 5 bases, with 14 bases sitting between them. CDR3 size: 13 residues. CDR3 protein: CAITQGVEETQYF. In DNA, the CDR3 is TGTGCCATCACCCAAGGGGTCGAGGAGACCCAGTACTTC.